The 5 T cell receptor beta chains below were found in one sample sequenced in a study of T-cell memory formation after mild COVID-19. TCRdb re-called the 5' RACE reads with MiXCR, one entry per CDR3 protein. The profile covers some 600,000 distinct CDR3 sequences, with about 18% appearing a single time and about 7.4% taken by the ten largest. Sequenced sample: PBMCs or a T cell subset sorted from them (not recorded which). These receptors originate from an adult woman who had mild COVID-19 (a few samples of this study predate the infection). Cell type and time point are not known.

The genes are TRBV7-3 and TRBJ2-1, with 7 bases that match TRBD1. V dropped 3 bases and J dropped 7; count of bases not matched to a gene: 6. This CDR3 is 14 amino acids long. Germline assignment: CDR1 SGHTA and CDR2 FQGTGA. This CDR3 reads CASSLAGTANEQFF. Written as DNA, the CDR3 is TGTGCCAGCAGCTTGGCTGGGACAGCGAATGAGCAGTTCTTC. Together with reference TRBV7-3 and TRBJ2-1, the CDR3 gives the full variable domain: GAGVSQTPSNKVTEKGKYVELRCDPISGHTALYWYRQSLGQGPEFLIYFQGTGAADDSGLPNDRFFAVRPEGSVSTLKIQRTERGDSAVYLCASSLAGTANEQFFGPGTRLTVL.

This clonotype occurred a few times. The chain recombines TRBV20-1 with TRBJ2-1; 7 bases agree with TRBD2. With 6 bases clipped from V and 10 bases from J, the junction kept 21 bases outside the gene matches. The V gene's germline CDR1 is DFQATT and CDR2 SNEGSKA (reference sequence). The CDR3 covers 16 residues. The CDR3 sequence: CSASVHGLGAEEEQFF. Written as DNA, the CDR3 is TGCAGTGCCAGCGTTCACGGACTAGGCGCCGAGGAAGAGCAGTTCTTC.

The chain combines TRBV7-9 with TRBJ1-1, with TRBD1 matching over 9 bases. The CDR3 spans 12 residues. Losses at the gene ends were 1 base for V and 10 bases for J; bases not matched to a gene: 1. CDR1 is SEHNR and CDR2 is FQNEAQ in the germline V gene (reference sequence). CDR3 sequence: CASSLVDRGAFF. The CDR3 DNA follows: TGTGCCAGCAGCTTAGTGGACAGGGGAGCTTTCTTT.

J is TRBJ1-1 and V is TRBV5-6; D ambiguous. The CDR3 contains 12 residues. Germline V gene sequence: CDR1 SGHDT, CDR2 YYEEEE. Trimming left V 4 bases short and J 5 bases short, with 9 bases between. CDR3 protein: CASSLRKTEAFF. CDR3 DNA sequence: TGTGCCAGCAGCCTGAGGAAGACTGAAGCTTTCTTT.

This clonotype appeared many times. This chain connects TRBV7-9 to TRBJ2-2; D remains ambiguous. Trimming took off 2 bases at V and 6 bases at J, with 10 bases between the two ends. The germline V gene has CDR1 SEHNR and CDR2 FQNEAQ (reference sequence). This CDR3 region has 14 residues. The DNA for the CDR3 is TGTGCCAGCAGCTTATTGTACGCCGCCGGGGAGCTGTTTTTT. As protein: CASSLLYAAGELFF.